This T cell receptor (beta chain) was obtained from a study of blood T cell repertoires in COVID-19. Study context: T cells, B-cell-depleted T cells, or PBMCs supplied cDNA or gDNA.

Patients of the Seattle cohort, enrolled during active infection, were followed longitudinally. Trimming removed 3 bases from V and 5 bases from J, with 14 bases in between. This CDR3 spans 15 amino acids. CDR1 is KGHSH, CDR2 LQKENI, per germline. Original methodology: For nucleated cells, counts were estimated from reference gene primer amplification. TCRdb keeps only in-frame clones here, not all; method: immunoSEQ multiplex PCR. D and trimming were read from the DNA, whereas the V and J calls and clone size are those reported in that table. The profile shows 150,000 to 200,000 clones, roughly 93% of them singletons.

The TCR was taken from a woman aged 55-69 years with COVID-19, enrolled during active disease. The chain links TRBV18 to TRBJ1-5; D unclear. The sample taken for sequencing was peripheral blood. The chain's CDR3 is CASSPTGNRDQPQHF. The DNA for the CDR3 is TGTGCCAGCTCACCGACCGGCAATCGGGATCAGCCCCAGCATTTT.